Sequencing of this T cell receptor (beta chain) was carried out in a study of CD4 T cell repertoires in COVID-19. The study, taken as a whole, reports: SARS-CoV and/or HKU1 spike cultures shared between about 6 and 26% of SARS-CoV-2 clonotypes. Sharing of several most expanded SARS-CoV-2-reactive clonotypes across memory subsets suggested intraclonal diversification.

This CDR3 comprises 13 residues. V lost 3 bases to trimming and J lost 5 bases, with 10 bases between them. Germline V lookup: CDR1 MNHEY, CDR2 SMNVEV (reference sequence). Sequencing was performed with immunoSEQ multiplex PCR; in TCRdb, only in-frame clones are kept and a portion is missing. The sample comprises 60,000 to 90,000 clones, about four fifths of which are singletons, and approximately 0.6% rests with the top ten. Comments on this clone: Its specificity is unknown.

The sequenced sample was CD4+ T cells from peripheral blood, obtained after recovery from COVID-19. The clonotype was recovered from a human donor who had COVID-19. The chain couples TRBV27 to TRBJ2-5, with no clear D. The CDR3 DNA reads as TGTGCCAGCAGTTTTGCAGGTGCGGAGACCCAGTACTTC. Its translation: CASSFAGAETQYF.